This T cell receptor (beta chain) was profiled in a study of CD8+ T cells in alopecia areata. In the study overall: A regimen of oral tofacitinib, 5 to 10 mg twice daily, was given to treated patients. Study findings and constraints: Within the top 100, expanded CD8+ clones significantly decreased with tofacitinib, as did scalp clonality.

To note about this clone: Its antigen remains unknown.

Treatment noted: oral pan-JAK inhibitor, 5-10 mg twice daily. Peripheral blood and lesional scalp punch biopsies were taken from alopecia areata patients. The authors extracted RNA and reverse transcribed it into cDNA as the sequencing template. The table came from immunoSEQ multiplex PCR; TCRdb's copy has only in-frame clones and leaves some out. The sample shows approximately 110,000 clones, roughly three fifths of them seen only once. The sample was CD8+ T cells sorted from blood, taken at week 24, from a patient treated with tofacitinib. This receptor was obtained from a human donor with alopecia areata.

In DNA, the CDR3 is TGCGCCAGCAGCTTCGACGCCGACTACGAGCAGTACTTC. Its translation is CASSFDADYEQYF. The rearrangement joins TRBV5-1 to TRBJ2-7; no definite D call. Trimming pared 2 bases from V and 3 bases from J, leaving 9 bases between. The CDR3 is made up of 13 amino acids. Germline CDR1 reads SGHRS; CDR2 reads YFSETQ.